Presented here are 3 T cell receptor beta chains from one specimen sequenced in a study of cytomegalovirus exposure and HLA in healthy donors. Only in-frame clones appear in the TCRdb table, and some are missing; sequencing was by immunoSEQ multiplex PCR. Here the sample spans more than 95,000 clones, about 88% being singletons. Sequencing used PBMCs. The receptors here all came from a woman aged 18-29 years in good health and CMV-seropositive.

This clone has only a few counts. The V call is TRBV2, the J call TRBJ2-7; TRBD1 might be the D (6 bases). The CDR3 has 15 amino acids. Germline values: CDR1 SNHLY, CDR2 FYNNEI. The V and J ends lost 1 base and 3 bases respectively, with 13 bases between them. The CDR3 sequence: CASSEGWGQGYEQYF. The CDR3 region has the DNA TGTGCCAGCAGTGAAGGCTGGGGGCAAGGCTACGAGCAGTACTTC.

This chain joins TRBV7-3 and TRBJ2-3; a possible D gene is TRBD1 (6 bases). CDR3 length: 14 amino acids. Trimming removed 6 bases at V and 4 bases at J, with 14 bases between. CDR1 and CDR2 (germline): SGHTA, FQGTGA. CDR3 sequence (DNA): TGTGCCAGCAGTTATACAGGGTTCGCAGATACGCAGTATTTT. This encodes CASSYTGFADTQYF.

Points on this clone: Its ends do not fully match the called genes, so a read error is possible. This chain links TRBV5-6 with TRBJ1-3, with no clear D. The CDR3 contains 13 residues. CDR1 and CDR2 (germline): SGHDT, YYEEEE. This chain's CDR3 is CASSLRSGDTIYF. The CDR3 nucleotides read TGTGCCAGCAGCTTGAGGAGTGGAGACACCATATATTTT.